These 18 T cell receptor beta chains were all obtained from the same sample, sequenced in a study of identical twins listed by TCRdb under 2016. Receptor amplification or capture employed 5' RACE. The run used an Illumina HiSeq 2000. The public reads were quality trimmed at Q25 with fastp and then assembled into clones with MiXCR by TCRdb, keeping productive beta chains. CDR3 protein sequences are deduplicated, and each keeps its most common genes and DNA. The sample table lists approximately 350,000 distinct CDR3 sequences, more than 9% of them with a count of one. The ten largest clones add up to roughly 7.8% of the sample. The data also belong to a second study, concerning yellow fever vaccine responses in identical twins.

The sequenced sample was CD8+ T cells sorted from blood. The receptors here all came from a woman between 18 and 29 years old in good health.

This chain joins TRBV15 and TRBJ2-7; a weak D match, TRBD2 (6 bases). Trimming took 7 bases from V and 3 from J, leaving 13 bases between them. The germline CDR1 and CDR2 sequences are LNHNV and YYDKDF (reference sequence). CDR3 length: 13 amino acids. CDR3 loop: CATNEGLLYEQYF. The CDR3 region has the DNA TGTGCCACCAACGAGGGACTGCTCTACGAGCAGTACTTC.

The chain joins TRBV14 to TRBJ2-1; possibly TRBD2 for D (6 bases). This CDR3 comprises 14 residues. Trimming took 0 bases from V and 5 from J, leaving 8 bases between them. Germline V lookup: CDR1 SGHDN, CDR2 FVKESK. The CDR3 region is CASSQEGTHNEQFF. In nucleotides, the CDR3 is TGTGCCAGCAGCCAAGAAGGGACTCACAATGAGCAGTTCTTC.

The chain links TRBV15 to TRBJ1-5; D is uncertain. Between the trimmed V and J ends, which lost 1 base and 4 bases, there was a span of 8 bases. Germline-derived CDR1 and CDR2 are LNHNV and YYDKDF (reference sequence). The CDR3 runs to 14 residues. The CDR3 DNA reads as TGTGCCACCAGCAGAGTTTTACAGAATCAGCCCCAGCATTTT. Amino acids: CATSRVLQNQPQHF.

The rearrangement uses TRBV2 and TRBJ2-1; 10 bases agree with TRBD2. After removal of 4 bases from V and 8 bases from J, the junction contained 8 bases not matched to a gene. The CDR3 is made up of 15 amino acids. The V gene's germline CDR1 is SNHLY and CDR2 FYNNEI. The CDR3 DNA is TGTGCCAGCAGTGTGTCTGCTAGCGGGAGCTATGAGCAGTTCTTC. Protein sequence: CASSVSASGSYEQFF.

This chain joins TRBV20-1 and TRBJ1-1; 8 bases match TRBD1. CDR1 and CDR2 (germline): DFQATT, SNEGSKA (reference sequence). This CDR3 comprises 12 residues. Germline trimming cut 6 bases from V and 8 bases from J; bases unmatched to any gene: 8. This chain's CDR3 is CSAHSWTGEAFF. CDR3 DNA: TGCAGTGCCCACTCTTGGACAGGGGAAGCTTTCTTT.

This clonotype has ten or more counts. The genes are TRBV12-3 or TRBV12-4 and TRBJ2-1; tentatively, D is TRBD1 (6 bases). CDR3 length equals 12 residues. Trimming took off 6 bases at V and 8 bases at J, with 11 bases between the two ends. The CDR3 nucleotides are TGTGCCAGCAGCTTTGCAGGGGATGAGCAGTTCTTC. It yields the protein CASSFAGDEQFF.

In this sample, this clonotype turned up a few times. V is TRBV13 and J is TRBJ2-3; 7 bases agree with TRBD2. The CDR3 is 17 residues long. CDR1 and CDR2 (germline): PRHDT, FYEKMQ (reference sequence). V was clipped by 0 bases and J by 2 bases; unmatched bases: 8. The CDR3 DNA follows: TGTGCCAGCAGCTTAGGAGGTCTACTAGCGTCCACAGATACGCAGTATTTT. Translation: CASSLGGLLASTDTQYF. Supplemented by reference TRBV13 and TRBJ2-3, the full variable domain reads AAGVIQSPRHLIKEKRETATLKCYPIPRHDTVYWYQQGPGQDPQFLISFYEKMQSDKGSIPDRFSAQQFSDYHSELNMSSLELGDSALYFCASSLGGLLASTDTQYFGPGTRLTVL.

J is TRBJ2-6 and V is TRBV7-6; D may match TRBD1 or TRBD2 (5 bases each). Germline V gives CDR1 SGHVS, CDR2 FNYEAQ. The V and J ends lost 5 bases and 4 bases respectively, with 12 bases between them. The CDR3 is 15 residues long. The CDR3, as DNA: TGTGCCAGCAGCCCCGGGGCGCTCGGGGCCAACGTCCTGACTTTC. It codes for CASSPGALGANVLTF.

Notes on this clonotype: At one end the junction does not follow the germline gene, possibly because of a read error. The chain carries TRBV2 and TRBJ2-7; D is ambiguous. This CDR3 region has 14 residues. The germline CDR1 and CDR2 sequences are SNHLY and FYNNEI. The CDR3 region is CASSGEMLTYEQNF. CDR3 DNA: TGTGCCAGCAGTGGAGAGATGTTAACGTACGAGCAGAACTTC.

This clonotype occurred many times. The gene calls are TRBV29-1 and TRBJ1-3, with D possibly being TRBD1 (5 bases). The germline CDR1 and CDR2 sequences are SQVTM and ANQGSEA. With 8 bases removed from V and 1 base from J, the gap between germline ends came to 12 bases. The CDR3 consists of 13 residues. The CDR3 here is CSIWDPSGNTIYF. The CDR3 DNA follows: TGCAGCATCTGGGACCCATCTGGAAACACCATATATTTT.

The genes are TRBV2 and TRBJ2-3; 9 positions match TRBD2. CDR3 size: 15 residues. Germline assignment: CDR1 SNHLY and CDR2 FYNNEI. V trimming: 3 bases; J trimming: 3 bases; junction bases outside the gene matches: 4. CDR3 amino acids: CASSDAGGPTDTQYF. The CDR3 coding sequence is TGTGCCAGCAGTGATGCGGGAGGGCCTACAGATACGCAGTATTTT.

V gene TRBV7-9 combines with J gene TRBJ2-7; either TRBD1 or TRBD2 may fit D (5 bases each). Trimming removed 1 base at V and 5 bases at J, with 15 bases between. The CDR3 has 15 residues. Germline V gives CDR1 SEHNR, CDR2 FQNEAQ (reference sequence). CDR3 bases: TGTGCCAGCAGCTTAGTGGAAAAACGGGACGACGAGCAGTACTTC. Amino acid sequence: CASSLVEKRDDEQYF.

This clonotype was picked up a small number of times. J is TRBJ2-7 and V is TRBV6-5; D not resolved. The CDR3 is 10 residues long. Trimming pared 4 bases from V and 9 bases from J, leaving 7 bases between. The germline V gene has CDR1 MNHEY and CDR2 SVGAGI. As DNA, the CDR3 is TGTGCCAGCAGTTCGGGCCGGCAGTACTTC. This codes for CASSSGRQYF.

The chain's CDR3 is CAIELNTGELFF. The CDR3, as DNA: TGTGCCATCGAGTTAAACACCGGGGAGCTGTTTTTT. The J gene is TRBJ2-2, the V gene TRBV10-3, with D unclear. The V gene's germline CDR1 is ENHRY and CDR2 SYGVKD. Trimming cost V 8 bases and J 2 bases, with 6 bases left between them. CDR3 length equals 12 residues.

This clonotype was counted between two and nine times. The chain carries TRBV13 and TRBJ2-1; 9 nucleotides match TRBD2. CDR3 length: 16 amino acids. Trimming removed 5 bases from V and 5 bases from J; junction bases left unmatched: 10. Germline V lookup: CDR1 PRHDT, CDR2 FYEKMQ (reference sequence). Here the CDR3 reads CASSPREREVDNEQFF. CDR3 coding DNA: TGTGCCAGCAGCCCCCGTGAGCGGGAGGTGGACAATGAGCAGTTCTTC.

Only a few counts were recorded for this clonotype. In nucleotides, the CDR3 is TGTGCCGCGCTTGACGGGGGGCGAAAGACCCAGTACTTC. This gives the protein CAALDGGRKTQYF. The chain employs TRBV6-1 and TRBJ2-5; a possible D gene is TRBD2 (7 bases). Germline values: CDR1 MNHNS, CDR2 SASEGT. The CDR3 covers 13 residues. V lost 11 bases and J lost 6, with 19 bases in between.

This clonotype was seen more than once but under ten times. J is TRBJ2-7 and V is TRBV4-1; D unresolved. V was cut by 4 bases and J by 4 bases, with 11 bases left in between. CDR1 is MGHRA and CDR2 is YSYEKL in the germline V gene. CDR3 length: 13 amino acids. For the CDR3, the DNA is TGCGCCAGCAGCCTCTATGACTTGTACGAGCAGTACTTC. It encodes CASSLYDLYEQYF.

The V gene is TRBV6-1, the J gene TRBJ2-2, with 9 bases that match TRBD2. CDR3 size: 17 residues. J lost 3 bases, V lost 5 bases, and 10 bases had no gene match. Per germline, CDR1 MNHNS and CDR2 SASEGT. CDR3 nucleotides: TGTGCCAGCAGTCCTGCTAGCGGGATGCTATACACCGGGGAGCTGTTTTTT. Translated: CASSPASGMLYTGELFF.